This T cell receptor (beta chain) stems from a study of blood T cell repertoires in COVID-19. Overall study context: The study drew acute and convalescent COVID-19 samples from the United States, Italy and Spain. The cDNA or gDNA used as material had been derived from T cells, B-cell-depleted T cells, or PBMCs.

Original processing notes: Amplification of reference gene primers was used by the study to estimate nucleated cell counts. Clones were read by immunoSEQ multiplex PCR, and TCRdb kept only the in-frame ones, dropping some. D and trimming were read from the DNA, whereas the V and J calls and clone size are those reported in that table. The data hold 70,000 to 85,000 clones, with approximately 78% observed a single time. Germline V gives CDR1 MNHNS, CDR2 SASEGT. The V and J ends lost 2 bases and 5 bases, in that order; junction bases with no gene match: 4. This CDR3 contains 16 residues. The clonotype comes from a woman over 75 with acute or convalescent COVID-19. Material: peripheral blood. The rearrangement links TRBV6-1 to TRBJ2-1; 12 bases match TRBD2. CDR3 nucleotide sequence: TGTGCCAGCAGTGAAAGACTAGCGGGGGTGGACAATGAGCAGTTCTTC. As protein: CASSERLAGVDNEQFF.